Shown below are 9 T cell receptor beta chains from a single sample sequenced in a study of blood T cell repertoires in COVID-19. Profiling relied on immunoSEQ multiplex PCR, and the TCRdb table lists in-frame clones only, not all of them. The repertoire includes about 250,000 clones, over 75% of them detected once, and roughly 1.7% sits in the top ten. Sequences were obtained from PBMCs or T cells enriched from blood (not recorded which). These receptors were obtained from a man in his forties who had recovered from COVID-19.

The genes are TRBV5-8 and TRBJ2-2, with 12 bases aligning to TRBD1. Germline V gene sequence: CDR1 SGHTS, CDR2 YDEGEE. With V trimmed by 1 base and J by 6 bases, 7 bases remained unmatched. The CDR3 loop spans 17 amino acids. Here the CDR3 reads CASSLMAGQGAPGELFF. In DNA, the CDR3 is TGTGCCAGCAGCTTGATGGCGGGACAGGGGGCTCCCGGGGAGCTGTTTTTT.

The chain employs TRBV10-3 and TRBJ2-1, with 9 bases lining up with TRBD2. V lost 3 bases, J lost 5 bases, and 5 bases stayed unmatched. The CDR3 contains 15 residues. Germline lookup yields CDR1 ENHRY and CDR2 SYGVKD. The CDR3 nucleotides are TGTGCCATCAGTGATCAGACTAGCGGTAACAATGAGCAGTTCTTC. Protein sequence: CAISDQTSGNNEQFF.

This clone came up a few times. The chain joins TRBV19 to TRBJ1-6; D is possibly TRBD1 (6 bases). The germline V and J ends were trimmed by 3 bases and 3 bases, with 12 bases remaining between them. This CDR3 spans 16 amino acids. Germline CDR1 LNHDA, CDR2 SQIVND (reference sequence). Written as DNA, the CDR3 is TGTGCCAGTAGTATTTCGGGACAAAGCTATAATTCACCCCTCCACTTT. Protein sequence: CASSISGQSYNSPLHF.

The rearrangement joins TRBV19 to TRBJ1-5; 8 nucleotides match TRBD1. Germline V gene sequence: CDR1 LNHDA, CDR2 SQIVND (reference sequence). This CDR3 is built from 16 residues. Trimming took 5 bases from V and 4 from J; bases not matched to a gene: 10. CDR3 loop: CASSPPGTGDNQPQHF. CDR3 DNA sequence: TGTGCCAGTAGTCCTCCCGGGACAGGAGATAATCAGCCCCAGCATTTT.

The chain is built from TRBV7-2 and TRBJ1-2; maybe TRBD1 (6 bases). The germline V gene encodes CDR1 SGHTA and CDR2 FQGNSA. This CDR3 has 16 residues. V gave up 0 bases and J gave up 4 bases, with 15 bases separating them. The CDR3 DNA follows: TGTGCCAGCAGCTTAGCAGGGGGTGACACTACCTATGGCTACACCTTC. Translation gives CASSLAGGDTTYGYTF.

The chain links TRBV27 to TRBJ2-7; 8 bases agree with TRBD2. This CDR3 is built from 18 residues. Losses at the gene ends were 8 bases for V and 1 base for J; bases not matched to a gene: 19. Germline V lookup: CDR1 MNHEY, CDR2 SMNVEV (reference sequence). Here the CDR3 reads CASDSPQGDGRGSYEQYF. In DNA, the CDR3 is TGTGCCAGCGATTCCCCCCAGGGTGACGGGAGGGGATCCTACGAGCAGTACTTC.

This chain links TRBV27 with TRBJ2-3; 14 bases are a match to TRBD2. J gave up 4 bases and V 3 bases, and 3 bases lay outside the gene matches. The CDR3 length is 16 residues. Looked up from germline, CDR1 is MNHEY and CDR2 is SMNVEV (reference sequence). The CDR3: CASSLGLAGAADTQYF. In DNA, the CDR3 is TGTGCCAGCAGTTTGGGACTAGCGGGAGCGGCAGATACGCAGTATTTT.

This chain uses TRBV9 with TRBJ2-3; D unresolved. Trimming removed 3 bases from V and 4 bases from J, with 6 bases in between. Germline V gene lookup returns CDR1 SGDLS and CDR2 YYNGEE. This CDR3 is built from 12 residues. CDR3 region: CASSGAPDTQYF. The DNA for the CDR3 is TGTGCCAGCAGCGGGGCCCCAGATACGCAGTATTTT.

The CDR3 nucleotides are TGTGCCAGCAGCTTCTTTCTATTAGGACGGGGTTCTGGAAACACCATATATTTT. It codes for CASSFFLLGRGSGNTIYF. The J gene is TRBJ1-3, the V gene TRBV5-6; D unresolved. Germline CDR1 is SGHDT and CDR2 is YYEEEE. V lost 2 bases to trimming and J lost 1 base, with 19 bases between them. This CDR3 spans 18 amino acids.